The sequence of this TCR beta chain was determined in a study of identical twins. Every donor was a healthy Caucasian. Many counts were recorded for this clonotype. Its antigen is as yet unknown. Overall study results and limits: In cord blood, abundant beta clonotypes had fewer insertions; memory showed no trend. Excess low generation probability was seen in twin-shared out-of-frame alpha sequences.

TCRdb analysed the 5' RACE reads with MiXCR anew, one entry per CDR3 protein. The sample includes some 710,000 distinct CDR3 sequences, over 5% seen only once; the top ten take roughly 1.8%. The CDR3 extends over 14 amino acids. V lost 6 bases and J 0 bases, leaving 9 bases between the germline ends. The chain links TRBV12-3 or TRBV12-4 to TRBJ1-3, with D perhaps matching TRBD1 (5 bases). This TCR was recovered from a man aged 18 to 30 in good health. Sample: naive T cells sorted from blood. The CDR3 protein is CASSQGISGNTIYF. The CDR3 DNA follows: TGTGCCAGCAGCCAGGGTATCTCTGGAAACACCATATATTTT.